The 5 T cell receptor beta chains reported below all come from one sample, sequenced in a study of brain T cells in children with intractable seizures. Profiled with immunoSEQ multiplex PCR; TCRdb holds only in-frame clones, not every one. The table records fewer than 80,000 clones, roughly 95% of them present only once. Sequences were derived from peripheral blood, sampled at surgery. These receptors all stem from a boy younger than two with focal cortical dysplasia and intractable seizures.

The chain is built from TRBV9 and TRBJ2-3; TRBD2 agrees at 9 bases. CDR1 and CDR2 from the germline V gene are SGDLS and YYNGEE. V dropped 0 bases and J dropped 1; count of bases not matched to a gene: 0. This CDR3 has 15 amino acids. The CDR3 DNA is TGTGCCAGCAGCGTAGGACTAGCGGGCACAGATACGCAGTATTTT. It codes for CASSVGLAGTDTQYF.

This rearrangement joins TRBV28 to TRBJ2-7; D gene uncertain. The germline V gene encodes CDR1 MDHEN and CDR2 SYDVKM. Trimming took 1 base from V and 9 from J, leaving 7 bases between them. The CDR3 contains 11 residues. The DNA for the CDR3 is TGTGCCAGCAGTTTATACGGGTCGCAGTACTTC. Residues: CASSLYGSQYF.

The chain has TRBV5-4 and TRBJ2-5, with TRBD2 identical over 11 bases. Trimming took 4 bases from V and 11 from J; bases not matched to a gene: 7. Germline V CDR1 and CDR2: SGHNT, YYREEE (reference sequence). CDR3 size: 13 residues. The DNA for the CDR3 is TGTGCCAGCAGCACTCTACTAGCGGGAGTTCAGTACTTC. This codes for CASSTLLAGVQYF. The full variable domain, its missing parts supplied by reference TRBV5-4 and TRBJ2-5, is ETGVTQSPTHLIKTRGQQVTLRCSSQSGHNTVSWYQQALGQGPQFIFQYYREEENGRGNFPPRFSGLQFPNYSSELNVNALELDDSALYLCASSTLLAGVQYFGPGTRLLVL.

J is TRBJ1-5 and V is TRBV7-8; 7 positions match TRBD1. In germline, CDR1 is SGHVS, CDR2 FQNEAQ. V shed 2 bases, J shed 5 bases, and the junction held 3 bases outside the gene matches. The CDR3 runs 14 residues. In nucleotides, the CDR3 is TGTGCCAGCAGCTTACAGGGGGGGTATCAGCCCCAGCATTTT. It encodes CASSLQGGYQPQHF.

This clone came up once. The chain employs TRBV6-5 and TRBJ1-1; perhaps TRBD1 as D (5 bases). The CDR3 has 13 residues. The V gene lost 6 bases and the J gene lost 0 bases, with 8 bases spanning the gap. In germline, CDR1 is MNHEY, CDR2 SVGAGI. The CDR3: CASRRQLNTEAFF. CDR3 in DNA: TGTGCCAGCAGGAGACAGTTGAACACTGAAGCTTTCTTT.